The 14 T cell receptor beta chains presented below share a single source sample, sequenced in a study of blood T cell repertoires in COVID-19. Some clones are missing from TCRdb's copy, which holds only in-frame ones; the method was immunoSEQ multiplex PCR. The profile covers more than 100,000 clones, with 85% to 90% appearing a single time and 3% to 3.5% taken by the ten largest. Sequences were obtained from peripheral blood. The receptors derive from a human donor in a cohort sampled during active COVID-19.

V gene TRBV7-2 combines with J gene TRBJ2-7; tentative D call: TRBD1 (6 bases). CDR1 is SGHTA, CDR2 FQGNSA, per germline. Trimming removed 5 bases from V and 3 bases from J, with 14 bases in between. The CDR3 totals 14 residues. The CDR3 nucleotides are TGTGCCAGCAGCACCTACAGGGAAATCTACGAGCAGTACTTC. Its protein is CASSTYREIYEQYF.

The CDR3 loop reads CAHPRVAGGTDGYTF. The CDR3 DNA reads TGTGCCCACCCACGAGTCGCAGGGGGAACGGATGGCTACACCTTC. This chain connects TRBV6-5 to TRBJ1-2; 7 positions agree with TRBD1. J lost 6 bases, V lost 11 bases, and 18 bases had no gene match. Germline V lookup: CDR1 MNHEY, CDR2 SVGAGI. CDR3 length: 15 residues.

The V gene is TRBV14, the J gene TRBJ2-1, with a tentative D call TRBD2 (6 bases). The germline V gene has CDR1 SGHDN and CDR2 FVKESK. Trimming took off 1 base at V and 7 bases at J, with 11 bases between the two ends. The CDR3 is 14 residues long. The CDR3 sequence: CASSQARGLNEQFF. The CDR3 nucleotides read TGTGCCAGCAGCCAAGCCCGGGGGTTGAATGAGCAGTTCTTC.

The rearrangement links TRBV21-1 to TRBJ1-1; the table's D call TRBD1 went unverified against the DNA. TRBV21-1 is given as a pseudogene. This CDR3 spans 15 amino acids. CDR3 in DNA: TGTGCCAGCAGCAAAGCGCGCAGGGTTCCGAAGGGGGCTTTCTTT. This sequence encodes CASSKARRVPKGAFF.

The chain links TRBV18 to TRBJ2-1, with TRBD1 matching 7 bases. V lost 3 bases, J lost 10 bases, and 3 bases stayed unmatched. The CDR3 contains 12 residues. The germline V gene has CDR1 KGHSH and CDR2 LQKENI. CDR3: CASSPDRQEQFF. CDR3 coding DNA: TGTGCCAGCTCACCGGACAGGCAAGAGCAGTTCTTC.

The genes are TRBV5-1 and TRBJ2-1; 9 nucleotides line up with TRBD1. CDR1 is SGHRS and CDR2 is YFSETQ in the germline V gene. With 0 bases clipped from V and 5 bases from J, the junction kept 9 bases outside the gene matches. The CDR3 length is 17 residues. The chain's CDR3 is CASSLVPAGTGNNEQFF. The CDR3 DNA sequence: TGCGCCAGCAGCTTGGTTCCAGCCGGGACAGGGAACAATGAGCAGTTCTTC.

The gene calls are TRBV18 and TRBJ1-4; 8 nucleotides match TRBD1. Trimming took 4 bases from V and 8 from J; bases not matched to a gene: 15. The CDR3 is made up of 17 amino acids. Germline CDR1 and CDR2: KGHSH and LQKENI. The DNA of the CDR3 is TGTGCCAGCTCACGGCGAGGTGTCGGACAGGGAACCGAAAAACTGTTTTTT. Translation: CASSRRGVGQGTEKLFF.

This sequence joins TRBV7-9 and TRBJ2-2; 12 bases fit TRBD2. The junction had 14 bases not matched to a gene; V was cut back by 4 bases and J by 5 bases. This CDR3 comprises 19 residues. Germline V gives CDR1 SEHNR, CDR2 FQNEAQ (reference sequence). CDR3 in amino acids: CASSSTNTSGGPRTGELFF. The CDR3 DNA reads TGTGCCAGCAGCTCCACCAATACTAGCGGGGGGCCGCGGACCGGGGAGCTGTTTTTT.

The chain uses TRBV6-6 and TRBJ1-5; 9 bases line up with TRBD1. From germline, CDR1 is MNHNY and CDR2 SVGAGI (reference sequence). V shed 6 bases and J 9 bases; nucleotides not matched to a gene: 9. This CDR3 is 14 amino acids long. Written as DNA, the CDR3 is TGTGCCAGCAGACTGGACAGGGGCACGCCGCCCCAGCATTTT. Protein: CASRLDRGTPPQHF.

The chain employs TRBV10-2 and TRBJ2-7, with D possibly being TRBD2 (7 bases). Germline CDR1 is WSHSY and CDR2 is SAAADI. V lost 0 bases and J 4 bases, leaving 10 bases between the germline ends. This CDR3 region has 14 residues. The CDR3 DNA reads TGCGCCAGCAGTGAGTCGGGGGGGCCTTACGAGCAGTACTTC. Amino acid sequence: CASSESGGPYEQYF.

The chain couples TRBV7-6 to TRBJ2-1; possibly TRBD2 for D (6 bases). V was shortened by 5 bases and J by 4 bases, with 15 bases between the two germline ends. Germline V gives CDR1 SGHVS, CDR2 FNYEAQ. The CDR3 runs 15 residues. CDR3 coding DNA: TGTGCCAGCAGCCCGCTCCGGGACTTATACAATGAGCAGTTCTTC. It codes for CASSPLRDLYNEQFF.

The rearrangement uses TRBV19 and TRBJ1-5; 7 nucleotides agree with TRBD1. The CDR3 extends over 15 amino acids. The junction had 8 bases not matched to a gene; V was cut back by 8 bases and J by 1 base. CDR1 and CDR2 from the germline V gene are LNHDA and SQIVND (reference sequence). The DNA of the CDR3 is TGTGCCAGTCAAGTCCGGGACAGAAGCAATCAGCCCCAGCATTTT. It specifies CASQVRDRSNQPQHF.

The chain employs TRBV2 and TRBJ2-7, with 8 bases that match TRBD2. V lost 5 bases and J lost 2; bases outside the gene matches: 2. Germline V lookup: CDR1 SNHLY, CDR2 FYNNEI. The CDR3 runs to 13 residues. The CDR3 spells CASSRGGTYEQYF. CDR3 DNA: TGTGCCAGCAGTCGCGGGGGGACCTACGAGCAGTACTTC.

The rearrangement joins TRBV3-1 (or the pseudogene TRBV3-2) to TRBJ1-2; possibly TRBD1 for D (6 bases). Trimming took off 6 bases at V and 1 base at J, with 15 bases between the two ends. The CDR3 sequence is 15 residues long. The germline CDR1 and CDR2 sequences are LGHDT and YNNKEL (reference sequence). In DNA, the CDR3 is TGTGCCAGCAGAAGCTACAGGGAACTTAACTATGGCTACACCTTC. It translates to CASRSYRELNYGYTF.